This TCR beta chain originates from a study of cytomegalovirus exposure and HLA in healthy donors. Some clones are missing from TCRdb's copy, which holds only in-frame ones; the method was immunoSEQ multiplex PCR. This sample yields 71,000 or so clones, of which 94% are seen a single time; over 2% belongs to the top ten. The CDR3 spans 16 residues. CDR1 is SGHAT, CDR2 FQDESV, per germline (reference sequence). Trimming removed 5 bases at V and 4 bases at J, with 17 bases between. The source is a woman younger than 30 in good health and CMV-seronegative. The rearrangement links TRBV11-1 to TRBJ2-2, with TRBD1 as a possible D gene (6 bases). Material: PBMCs. The DNA for the CDR3 is TGTGCCAGCAGCCCTGGCCCGCAGGGGATCACCGGGGAGCTGTTTTTT. Protein sequence: CASSPGPQGITGELFF.